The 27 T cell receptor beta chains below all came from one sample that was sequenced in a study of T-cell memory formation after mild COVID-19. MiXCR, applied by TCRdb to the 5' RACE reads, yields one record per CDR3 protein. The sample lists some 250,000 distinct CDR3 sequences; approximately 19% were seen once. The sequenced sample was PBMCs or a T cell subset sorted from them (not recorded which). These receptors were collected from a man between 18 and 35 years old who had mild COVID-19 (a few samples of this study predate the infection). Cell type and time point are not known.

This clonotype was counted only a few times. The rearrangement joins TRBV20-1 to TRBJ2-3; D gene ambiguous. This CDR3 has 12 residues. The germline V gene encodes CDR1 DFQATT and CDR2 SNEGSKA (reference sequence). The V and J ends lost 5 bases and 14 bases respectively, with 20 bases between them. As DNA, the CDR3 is TGCAGTGCTTCCCTTACAGAGAGAGATGCGTATTTT. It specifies CSASLTERDAYF.

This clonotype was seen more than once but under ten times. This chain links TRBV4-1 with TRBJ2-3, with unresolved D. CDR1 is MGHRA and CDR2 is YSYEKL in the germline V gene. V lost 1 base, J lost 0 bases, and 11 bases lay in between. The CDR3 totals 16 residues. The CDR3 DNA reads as TGCGCCAGCAGCCAAGCACTACAGTTTAGCACAGATACGCAGTATTTT. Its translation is CASSQALQFSTDTQYF.

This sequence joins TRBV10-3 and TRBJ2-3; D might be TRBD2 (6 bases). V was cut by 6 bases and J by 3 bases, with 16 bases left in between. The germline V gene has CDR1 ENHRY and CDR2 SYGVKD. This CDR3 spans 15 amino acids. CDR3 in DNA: TGTGCCATCAGCAAGGACTATACCTCAACAGATACGCAGTATTTT. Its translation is CAISKDYTSTDTQYF.

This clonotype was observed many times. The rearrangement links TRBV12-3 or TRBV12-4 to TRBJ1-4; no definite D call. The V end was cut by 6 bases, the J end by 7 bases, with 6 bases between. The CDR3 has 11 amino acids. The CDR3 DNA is TGTGCCAGCAGCTTGGGTGAAAAACTGTTTTTT. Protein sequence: CASSLGEKLFF.

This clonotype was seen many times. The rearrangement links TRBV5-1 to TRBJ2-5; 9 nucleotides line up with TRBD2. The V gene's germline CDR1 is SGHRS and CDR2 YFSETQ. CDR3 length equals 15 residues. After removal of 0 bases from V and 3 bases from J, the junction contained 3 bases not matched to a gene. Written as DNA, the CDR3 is TGCGCCAGCAGCTTGGAATCTAGCGGGGAAGAGACCCAGTACTTC. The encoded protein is CASSLESSGEETQYF.

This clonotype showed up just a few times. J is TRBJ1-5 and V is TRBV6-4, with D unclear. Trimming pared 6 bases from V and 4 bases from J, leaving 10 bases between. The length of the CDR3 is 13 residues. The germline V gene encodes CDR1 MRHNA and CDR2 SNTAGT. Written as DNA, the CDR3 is TGTGCCAGCAGCCCCTCCTTTAATCAGCCCCAGCATTTT. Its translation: CASSPSFNQPQHF.

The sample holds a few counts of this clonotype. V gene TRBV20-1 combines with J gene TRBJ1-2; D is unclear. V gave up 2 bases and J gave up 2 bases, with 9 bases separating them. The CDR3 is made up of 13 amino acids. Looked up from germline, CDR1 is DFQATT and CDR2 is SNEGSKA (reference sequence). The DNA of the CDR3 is TGCAGTGCTAGACAAACGGCCAACTATGGCTACACCTTC. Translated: CSARQTANYGYTF.

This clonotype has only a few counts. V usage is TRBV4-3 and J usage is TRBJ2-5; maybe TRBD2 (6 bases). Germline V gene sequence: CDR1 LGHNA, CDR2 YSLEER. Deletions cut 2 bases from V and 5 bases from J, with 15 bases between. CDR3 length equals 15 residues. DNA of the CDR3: TGCGCCAGCAGCCAAAACAGGTTCAGCGGGGAGACCCAGTACTTC. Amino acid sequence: CASSQNRFSGETQYF.

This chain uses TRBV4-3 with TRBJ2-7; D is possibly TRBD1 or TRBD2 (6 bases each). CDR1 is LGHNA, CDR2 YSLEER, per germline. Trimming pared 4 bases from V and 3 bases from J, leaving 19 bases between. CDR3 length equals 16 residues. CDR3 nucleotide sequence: TGCGCCAGCAGCCGTATGAGGGGGGACCTTTTCTACGAGCAGTACTTC. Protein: CASSRMRGDLFYEQYF.

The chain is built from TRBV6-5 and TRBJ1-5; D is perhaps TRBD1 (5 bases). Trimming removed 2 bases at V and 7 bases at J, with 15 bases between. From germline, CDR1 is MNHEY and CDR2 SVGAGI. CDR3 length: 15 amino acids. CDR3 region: CASSYGAGPSQPQHF. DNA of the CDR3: TGTGCCAGCAGTTACGGGGCAGGGCCGTCGCAGCCCCAGCATTTT.

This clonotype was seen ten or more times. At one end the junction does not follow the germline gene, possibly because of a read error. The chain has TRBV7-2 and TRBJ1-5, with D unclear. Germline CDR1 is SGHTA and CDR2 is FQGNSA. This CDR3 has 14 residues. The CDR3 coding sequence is TGTGCCAGCAGCTTCGGTCCTAGCACTCAGCCCCAGCATTTT. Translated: CASSFGPSTQPQHF.

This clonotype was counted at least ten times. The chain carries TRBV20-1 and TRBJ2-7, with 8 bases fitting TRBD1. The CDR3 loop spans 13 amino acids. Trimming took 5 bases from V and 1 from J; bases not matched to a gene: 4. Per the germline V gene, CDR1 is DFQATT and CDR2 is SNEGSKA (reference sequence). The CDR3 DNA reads TGCAGTGCTTGGACAGGGTCATCCTACGAGCAGTACTTC. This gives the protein CSAWTGSSYEQYF.

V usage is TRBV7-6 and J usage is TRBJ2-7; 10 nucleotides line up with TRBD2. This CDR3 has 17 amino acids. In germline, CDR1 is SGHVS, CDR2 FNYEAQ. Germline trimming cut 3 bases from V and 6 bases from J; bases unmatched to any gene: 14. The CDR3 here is CASSFSAGGPGNGEQYF. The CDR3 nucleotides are TGTGCCAGCAGCTTTTCAGCGGGAGGGCCGGGGAACGGCGAGCAGTACTTC. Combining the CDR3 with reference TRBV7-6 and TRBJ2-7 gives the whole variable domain GAGVSQSPRYKVTKRGQDVALRCDPISGHVSLYWYRQALGQGPEFLTYFNYEAQQDKSGLPNDRFSAERPEGSISTLTIQRTEQRDSAMYRCASSFSAGGPGNGEQYFGPGTRLTVT.

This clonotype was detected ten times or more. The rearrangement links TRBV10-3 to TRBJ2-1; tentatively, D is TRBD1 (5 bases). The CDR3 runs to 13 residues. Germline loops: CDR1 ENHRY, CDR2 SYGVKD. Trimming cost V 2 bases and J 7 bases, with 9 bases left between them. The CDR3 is CAISEDSPNEQFF. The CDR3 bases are TGTGCCATCAGTGAGGACAGCCCTAATGAGCAGTTCTTC.

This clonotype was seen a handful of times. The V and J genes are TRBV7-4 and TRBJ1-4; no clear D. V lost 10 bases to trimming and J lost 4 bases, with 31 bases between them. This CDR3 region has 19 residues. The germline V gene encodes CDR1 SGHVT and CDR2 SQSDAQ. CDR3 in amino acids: CAINNGELDTPWGNEKLFF. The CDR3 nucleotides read TGTGCCATCAACAACGGGGAGTTAGACACCCCCTGGGGTAATGAAAAACTGTTTTTT.

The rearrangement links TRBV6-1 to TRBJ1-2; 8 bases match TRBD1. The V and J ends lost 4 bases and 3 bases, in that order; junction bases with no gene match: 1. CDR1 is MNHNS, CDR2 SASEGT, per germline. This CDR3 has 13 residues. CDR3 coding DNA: TGTGCCAGCAGTGCGACAGGGGACTATGGCTACACCTTC. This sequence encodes CASSATGDYGYTF.

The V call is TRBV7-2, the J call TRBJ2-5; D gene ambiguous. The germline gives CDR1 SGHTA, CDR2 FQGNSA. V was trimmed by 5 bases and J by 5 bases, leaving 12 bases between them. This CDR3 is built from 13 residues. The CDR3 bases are TGTGCCAGCAGCCCGGTAGATGGTGAGACCCAGTACTTC. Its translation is CASSPVDGETQYF.

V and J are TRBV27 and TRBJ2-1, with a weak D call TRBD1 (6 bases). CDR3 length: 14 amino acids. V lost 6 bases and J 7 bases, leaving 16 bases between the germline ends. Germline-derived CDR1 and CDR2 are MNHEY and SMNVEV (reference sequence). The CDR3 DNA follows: TGTGCCAGCAGCGATCAGGGGATTTTAAATGAGCAGTTCTTC. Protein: CASSDQGILNEQFF.

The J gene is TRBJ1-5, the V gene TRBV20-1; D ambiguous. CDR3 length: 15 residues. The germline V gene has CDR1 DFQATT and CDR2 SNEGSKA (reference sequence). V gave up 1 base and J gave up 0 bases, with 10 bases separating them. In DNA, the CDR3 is TGCAGTGCTAGAGCCCCTCCCCATAGCAATCAGCCCCAGCATTTT. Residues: CSARAPPHSNQPQHF.

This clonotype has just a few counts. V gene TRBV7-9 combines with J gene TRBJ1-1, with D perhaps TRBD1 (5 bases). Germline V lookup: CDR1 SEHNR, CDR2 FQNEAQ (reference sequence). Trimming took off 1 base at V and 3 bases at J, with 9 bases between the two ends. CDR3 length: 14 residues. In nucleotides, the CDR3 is TGTGCCAGCAGCTTAGAAGGGACGGACACTGAAGCTTTCTTT. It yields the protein CASSLEGTDTEAFF. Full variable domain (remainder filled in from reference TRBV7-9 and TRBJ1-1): DTGVSQNPRHKITKRGQNVTFRCDPISEHNRLYWYRQTLGQGPEFLTYFQNEAQLEKSRLLSDRFSAERPKGSFSTLEIQRTEQGDSAMYLCASSLEGTDTEAFFGQGTRLTVV.

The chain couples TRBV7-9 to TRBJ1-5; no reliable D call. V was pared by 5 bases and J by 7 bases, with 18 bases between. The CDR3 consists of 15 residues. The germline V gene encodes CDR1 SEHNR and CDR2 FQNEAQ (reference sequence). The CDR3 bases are TGTGCCAGCAGCCCAAGTGGTGGGTTGACGCAGCCCCAGCATTTT. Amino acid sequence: CASSPSGGLTQPQHF.

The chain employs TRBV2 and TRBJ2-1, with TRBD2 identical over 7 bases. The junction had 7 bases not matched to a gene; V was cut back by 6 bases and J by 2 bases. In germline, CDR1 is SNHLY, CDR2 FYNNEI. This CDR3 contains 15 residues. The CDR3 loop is CASSAGTTPYNEQFF. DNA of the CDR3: TGTGCCAGCAGCGCCGGGACTACCCCCTACAATGAGCAGTTCTTC. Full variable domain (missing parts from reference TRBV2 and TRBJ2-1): EPEVTQTPSHQVTQMGQEVILRCVPISNHLYFYWYRQILGQKVEFLVSFYNNEISEKSEIFDDQFSVERPDGSNFTLKIRSTKLEDSAMYFCASSAGTTPYNEQFFGPGTRLTVL.

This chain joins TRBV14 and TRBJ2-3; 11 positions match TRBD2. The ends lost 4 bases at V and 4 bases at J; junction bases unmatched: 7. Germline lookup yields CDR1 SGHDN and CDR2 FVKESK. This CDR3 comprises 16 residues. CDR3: CASSLLTSGAADTQYF. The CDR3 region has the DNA TGTGCCAGCAGCCTTCTGACTAGCGGGGCAGCAGATACGCAGTATTTT.

The CDR3 loop is CAWRKTGGYGYTF. The CDR3 DNA reads as TGTGCCTGGAGGAAAACAGGGGGTTATGGCTACACCTTC. V is TRBV30 and J is TRBJ1-2; 8 positions match TRBD1. The CDR3 consists of 13 residues. The V segment lost 3 bases and the J segment 5 bases; nucleotides outside the gene matches: 5. CDR1 GTSNPN and CDR2 SVGIG come from the germline V gene (reference sequence).

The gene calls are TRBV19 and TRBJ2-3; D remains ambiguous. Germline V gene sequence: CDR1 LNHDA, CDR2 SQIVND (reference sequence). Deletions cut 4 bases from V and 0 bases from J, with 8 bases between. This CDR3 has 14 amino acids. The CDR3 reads CASSTVTSTDTQYF. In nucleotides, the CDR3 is TGTGCCAGTAGTACGGTTACTAGCACAGATACGCAGTATTTT.

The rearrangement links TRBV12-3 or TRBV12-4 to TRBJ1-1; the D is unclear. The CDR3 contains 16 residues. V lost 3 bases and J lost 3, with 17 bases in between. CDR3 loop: CASSLRRSQLDTEAFF. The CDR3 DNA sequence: TGTGCCAGCAGTTTGCGACGGTCCCAGTTAGACACTGAAGCTTTCTTT.

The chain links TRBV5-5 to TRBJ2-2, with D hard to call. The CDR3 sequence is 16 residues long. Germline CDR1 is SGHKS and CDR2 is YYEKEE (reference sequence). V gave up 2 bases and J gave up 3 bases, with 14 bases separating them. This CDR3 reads CASSFSGYADTGELFF. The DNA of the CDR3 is TGTGCCAGCAGCTTCTCCGGCTATGCGGACACCGGGGAGCTGTTTTTT. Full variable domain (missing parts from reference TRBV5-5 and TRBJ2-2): DAGVTQSPTHLIKTRGQQVTLRCSPISGHKSVSWYQQVLGQGPQFIFQYYEKEERGRGNFPDRFSARQFPNYSSELNVNALLLGDSALYLCASSFSGYADTGELFFGEGSRLTVL.